Shown below are 25 T cell receptor beta chains from a single sample sequenced in a study of T cell responses to AZD1222 COVID-19 vaccine. Assay used: immunoSEQ multiplex PCR; TCRdb lists only in-frame clones, some missing. The data contain about 92,000 clones, roughly 88% of them singletons. Sequenced here: peripheral blood, sampled on day 0 of AZD1222 vaccination. All receptors derive from an adult in good health.

This sequence joins TRBV27 and TRBJ1-1; a weak D match, TRBD1 (5 bases). Germline CDR1 reads MNHEY; CDR2 reads SMNVEV (reference sequence). The V end was cut by 6 bases, the J end by 3 bases, with 14 bases between. CDR3 length equals 14 residues. CDR3 residues: CASSPPGWYTEAFF. CDR3 in DNA: TGTGCCAGCAGCCCCCCAGGGTGGTACACTGAAGCTTTCTTT.

This clone appeared a single time. The V call is TRBV28, the J call TRBJ1-5; maybe TRBD1 (5 bases). Germline V gene sequence: CDR1 MDHEN, CDR2 SYDVKM. Trimming took off 1 base at V and 1 base at J, with 11 bases between the two ends. The CDR3 contains 16 residues. The CDR3 reads CASSLYGWDSNQPQHF. CDR3 in DNA: TGTGCCAGCAGTTTATACGGCTGGGACAGCAATCAGCCCCAGCATTTT.

CDR3 sequence: CASSLYRGEGTQYF. CDR3 DNA: TGTGCCAGCAGCTTATATCGGGGGGAAGGTACGCAGTATTTT. The chain is built from TRBV13 and TRBJ2-3, with 7 bases that match TRBD2. V was pared by 2 bases and J by 8 bases, with 7 bases of the junction left unmatched. There are 14 residues in the CDR3. CDR1 and CDR2 (germline): PRHDT, FYEKMQ (reference sequence). Full variable domain (outside the CDR3, taken from reference TRBV13 and TRBJ2-3): AAGVIQSPRHLIKEKRETATLKCYPIPRHDTVYWYQQGPGQDPQFLISFYEKMQSDKGSIPDRFSAQQFSDYHSELNMSSLELGDSALYFCASSLYRGEGTQYFGPGTRLTVL.

The V and J genes are TRBV9 and TRBJ2-3; 15 nucleotides line up with TRBD2. CDR1 is SGDLS, CDR2 YYNGEE, per germline. This CDR3 has 21 residues. Unmatched junction bases numbered 12, after V lost 0 bases and J lost 1 base. This CDR3 is CASSVGRGTSGGRYGTDTQYF. The CDR3 DNA is TGTGCCAGCAGCGTAGGAAGAGGGACTAGCGGGGGGAGATACGGCACAGATACGCAGTATTTT. The entire variable domain, with the rest obtained from reference TRBV9 and TRBJ2-3, is as follows: DSGVTQTPKHLITATGQRVTLRCSPRSGDLSVYWYQQSLDQGLQFLIQYYNGEERAKGNILERFSAQQFPDLHSELNLSSLELGDSALYFCASSVGRGTSGGRYGTDTQYFGPGTRLTVL.

Here the CDR3 DNA reads TGTGCCAGCAGCCAAACCGGGACAGGGGAGGAGACCCAGTACTTC. Residues: CASSQTGTGEETQYF. The rearrangement joins TRBV5-6 to TRBJ2-5; 10 bases agree with TRBD1. This CDR3 spans 15 amino acids. Germline CDR1 is SGHDT and CDR2 is YYEEEE. The ends lost 4 bases at V and 5 bases at J; junction bases unmatched: 8.

CDR3 sequence reads: CATSRIGVIGTQYF. CDR3 DNA sequence: TGTGCCACCAGCAGAATCGGTGTCATTGGGACCCAGTACTTC. The rearrangement links TRBV15 to TRBJ2-5; D is uncertain. This CDR3 has 14 amino acids. Trimming removed 2 bases at V and 7 bases at J, with 14 bases between. Germline V gene sequence: CDR1 LNHNV, CDR2 YYDKDF (reference sequence).

This clone was detected only once. V is TRBV11-3 and J is TRBJ2-2; D is undetermined. This CDR3 has 16 amino acids. CDR1 and CDR2 (germline): SGHNT, YENEEA. V was pared by 1 base and J by 4 bases, with 13 bases between. DNA of the CDR3: TGTGCCAGCAGCTTAGGGACGGGCCGAGGCACCGGGGAGCTGTTTTTT. Translation: CASSLGTGRGTGELFF.

V is TRBV28 and J is TRBJ1-5, with D possibly being TRBD1 (6 bases). The V end lost 6 bases, the J end lost 8 bases, and 23 bases lay between the germline ends. The CDR3 is 16 residues long. From germline, CDR1 is MDHEN and CDR2 SYDVKM. DNA for the CDR3: TGTGCCAGCAGCCGACCGCCGGGGGCGGGCAAGGAGCCCCAGCATTTT. Translated: CASSRPPGAGKEPQHF.

The V gene is TRBV19, the J gene TRBJ1-1; no definite D call. Between the trimmed V and J ends, which lost 5 bases and 5 bases, there was a span of 15 bases. CDR3 length: 14 amino acids. The germline gives CDR1 LNHDA, CDR2 SQIVND (reference sequence). The CDR3 region has the DNA TGTGCCAGTAGTCCACATCCCGTCGGGACTGAAGCTTTCTTT. Amino acids: CASSPHPVGTEAFF. The variable domain in full, with the rest retrieved from reference TRBV19 and TRBJ1-1, is DGGITQSPKYLFRKEGQNVTLSCEQNLNHDAMYWYRQDPGQGLRLIYYSQIVNDFQKGDIAEGYSVSREKKESFPLTVTSAQKNPTAFYLCASSPHPVGTEAFFGQGTRLTVV.

V gene TRBV6-2 or TRBV6-3 combines with J gene TRBJ1-2; TRBD1 is a possible D gene (5 bases). The CDR3 spans 13 residues. Trimming removed 3 bases at V and 7 bases at J, with 12 bases between. Germline lookup yields CDR1 MNHEY and CDR2 SVGEGT. This CDR3 reads CASSYGTAGGYTF. CDR3 nucleotide sequence: TGTGCCAGCAGTTATGGGACCGCTGGTGGCTACACCTTC.

CDR3 loop: CASSRRTGVNTGELFF. DNA of the CDR3: TGTGCCAGCAGCCGCCGGACAGGGGTGAACACCGGGGAGCTGTTTTTT. The V call is TRBV7-6, the J call TRBJ2-2; 9 bases fit TRBD1. V gave up 5 bases and J gave up 1 base; unmatched junction bases: 5. The CDR3 contains 16 residues. Germline CDR1 is SGHVS and CDR2 is FNYEAQ.

V is TRBV10-3 and J is TRBJ1-5, with 7 bases lining up with TRBD1. Germline trimming cut 2 bases from V and 7 bases from J; bases unmatched to any gene: 8. This CDR3 is 15 amino acids long. CDR1 is ENHRY, CDR2 SYGVKD, per germline. The CDR3, as DNA: TGTGCCATCAGTGAGACCTTACAGGGGAACCAGCCCCAGCATTTT. Translating it yields CAISETLQGNQPQHF.

This sequence joins TRBV7-9 and TRBJ2-2; 12 positions match TRBD1. This CDR3 region has 15 residues. V shed 4 bases and J 4 bases; nucleotides not matched to a gene: 1. Germline V lookup: CDR1 SEHNR, CDR2 FQNEAQ (reference sequence). In DNA, the CDR3 is TGTGCCAGCAGCTGGGACAGGGGGCGCACCGGGGAGCTGTTTTTT. This codes for CASSWDRGRTGELFF.

This chain links TRBV5-1 with TRBJ2-7; perhaps TRBD2 as D (6 bases). V was clipped by 6 bases and J by 3 bases, with 13 bases between them. Germline V gene lookup returns CDR1 SGHRS and CDR2 YFSETQ. The CDR3 has 13 residues. The CDR3 loop is CASNSMGGYEQYF. CDR3 DNA: TGCGCCAGCAACTCGATGGGGGGCTACGAGCAGTACTTC.

The V gene is TRBV7-8, the J gene TRBJ2-3, with TRBD1 matching 8 bases. Germline CDR1 and CDR2: SGHVS and FQNEAQ. V lost 5 bases, J lost 5 bases, and 6 bases stayed unmatched. The CDR3 is 14 residues long. The CDR3 DNA reads TGTGCCAGCAGCGTAGACAGGGGAGGAGATACGCAGTATTTT. Translated: CASSVDRGGDTQYF.

V and J are TRBV7-3 and TRBJ2-3; the D gene is possibly TRBD1 (6 bases). Between the trimmed V and J ends, which lost 5 bases and 2 bases, there was a span of 14 bases. The CDR3 extends over 15 amino acids. Germline CDR1 is SGHTA and CDR2 is FQGTGA. The CDR3 nucleotides read TGTGCCAGCAGCCTACAGGGCCCGGACACAGATACGCAGTATTTT. Protein: CASSLQGPDTDTQYF.

This chain connects TRBV10-3 to TRBJ2-7, with 10 bases aligning to TRBD1. Germline V gene data show CDR1 as ENHRY and CDR2 as SYGVKD. There are 14 residues in the CDR3. The junction had 5 bases not matched to a gene; V was cut back by 6 bases and J by 3 bases. CDR3 in DNA: TGTGCCATCAGCACGGGACAGGGGAGCTACGAGCAGTACTTC. This encodes CAISTGQGSYEQYF.

The rearrangement joins TRBV6-5 to TRBJ1-1; D call uncertain. Trimming left V 6 bases short and J 2 bases short, with 4 bases between. The CDR3 totals 11 residues. CDR1 and CDR2 from the germline V gene are MNHEY and SVGAGI. The CDR3 bases are TGTGCCAGCAGAAGCAACACTGAAGCTTTCTTT. Translation gives CASRSNTEAFF.

The chain is built from TRBV28 and TRBJ2-1; D gene uncertain. Germline V gives CDR1 MDHEN, CDR2 SYDVKM. The ends were cut back, 6 bases at V and 7 bases at J, with 16 bases in the middle. The CDR3 totals 14 residues. CDR3 sequence (DNA): TGTGCCAGCAGCACGACCATGAAACTTAATGAGCAGTTCTTC. This sequence encodes CASSTTMKLNEQFF. Looking up the rest from reference TRBV28 and TRBJ2-1 gives the full variable domain: DVKVTQSSRYLVKRTGEKVFLECVQDMDHENMFWYRQDPGLGLRLIYFSYDVKMKEKGDIPEGYSVSREKKERFSLILESASTNQTSMYLCASSTTMKLNEQFFGPGTRLTVL.

The chain employs TRBV18 and TRBJ1-5; D gene unclear. Trimming stripped 3 bases from V and 4 bases from J, with 16 bases between. CDR3 size: 16 residues. CDR1 is KGHSH and CDR2 is LQKENI in the germline V gene. CDR3 loop: CASSPREPSYNQPQHF. In DNA, the CDR3 is TGTGCCAGCTCACCCCGGGAGCCAAGCTATAATCAGCCCCAGCATTTT.

V gene TRBV18 combines with J gene TRBJ2-2, with D perhaps assigned TRBD1 or TRBD2 (5 bases each). Trimming left V 1 base short and J 5 bases short, with 14 bases between. Germline V gene lookup returns CDR1 KGHSH and CDR2 LQKENI. This CDR3 comprises 16 residues. CDR3 loop: CASSPRSGTRTGELFF. The CDR3 nucleotides read TGTGCCAGCTCACCACGATCCGGGACCCGGACCGGGGAGCTGTTTTTT. Based on the CDR3 plus reference TRBV18 and TRBJ2-2, the full variable domain is NAGVMQNPRHLVRRRGQEARLRCSPMKGHSHVYWYRQLPEEGLKFMVYLQKENIIDESGMPKERFSAEFPKEGPSILRIQQVVRGDSAAYFCASSPRSGTRTGELFFGEGSRLTVL.

This chain uses TRBV24-1 with TRBJ2-1, with 9 bases fitting TRBD1. The germline V gene has CDR1 KGHDR and CDR2 SFDVKD. J lost 3 bases, V lost 5 bases, and 4 bases had no gene match. The CDR3 consists of 15 residues. The CDR3 region has the DNA TGTGCCACCAGTGTTCGGGGACAGGGCTACAATGAGCAGTTCTTC. It codes for CATSVRGQGYNEQFF.

This rearrangement joins TRBV11-2 to TRBJ1-2; D gene ambiguous. The CDR3 runs to 14 residues. In germline, CDR1 is SGHAT, CDR2 FQNNGV. V lost 6 bases and J 6 bases, leaving 17 bases between the germline ends. CDR3: CASSTRTRRDGYTF. The CDR3 coding sequence is TGTGCCAGCAGTACCAGAACGAGGAGGGATGGCTACACCTTC.

The chain employs TRBV7-6 and TRBJ2-1; 12 positions agree with TRBD2. Germline V gene data show CDR1 as SGHVS and CDR2 as FNYEAQ. The CDR3 spans 18 residues. V trimming: 1 base; J trimming: 5 bases; junction bases outside the gene matches: 9. The CDR3 is CASSLVASGGARDNEQFF. The DNA for the CDR3 is TGTGCCAGCAGCTTAGTGGCTAGCGGGGGGGCCCGAGACAATGAGCAGTTCTTC.

The chain has TRBV30 and TRBJ1-2; D may be TRBD1 (6 bases). The CDR3 extends over 13 amino acids. Germline CDR1 is GTSNPN and CDR2 is SVGIG (reference sequence). The V and J ends lost 0 bases and 6 bases respectively, with 11 bases between them. The DNA of the CDR3 is TGTGCCTGGAGTGTTCCAGGGGCCGATGGCTACACCTTC. Residues: CAWSVPGADGYTF.